This paragraph reports one T cell receptor beta chain. This CDR3 has 15 amino acids. The ends lost 8 bases at V and 3 bases at J; junction bases unmatched: 7. The source of the sample is a study of shared clonotypes between healthy human individuals. The overall study: Plates per donor: three CD4 naive, three CD4 memory, two CD8 naive, one CD8 memory.

Under the authors' procedure: Owing to the provision of junction-only sequences devoid of quality scores by immunoSEQ, filtering differed. The data were produced by immunoSEQ multiplex PCR, yet TCRdb's version contains in-frame clones alone and is incomplete. From that table come the V and J calls and clone size; the DNA was used to work out D and trimming. The profile shows about 2,500,000 clones, around nine tenths of them singletons. The chain combines TRBV23-1 with TRBJ2-3; 11 bases fit TRBD2. TRBV23-1 is recorded as an ORF, its role being uncertain. The sequence was collected from a man younger than 35 in good health. The source material was naive CD4+ T cells sorted from blood. Described subset: CD45RA+ positively selected. CDR3 sequence reads: CASPSGRPWTDTQYF. For the CDR3, the DNA is TGCGCCAGCCCTAGCGGGAGGCCTTGGACAGATACGCAGTATTTT.